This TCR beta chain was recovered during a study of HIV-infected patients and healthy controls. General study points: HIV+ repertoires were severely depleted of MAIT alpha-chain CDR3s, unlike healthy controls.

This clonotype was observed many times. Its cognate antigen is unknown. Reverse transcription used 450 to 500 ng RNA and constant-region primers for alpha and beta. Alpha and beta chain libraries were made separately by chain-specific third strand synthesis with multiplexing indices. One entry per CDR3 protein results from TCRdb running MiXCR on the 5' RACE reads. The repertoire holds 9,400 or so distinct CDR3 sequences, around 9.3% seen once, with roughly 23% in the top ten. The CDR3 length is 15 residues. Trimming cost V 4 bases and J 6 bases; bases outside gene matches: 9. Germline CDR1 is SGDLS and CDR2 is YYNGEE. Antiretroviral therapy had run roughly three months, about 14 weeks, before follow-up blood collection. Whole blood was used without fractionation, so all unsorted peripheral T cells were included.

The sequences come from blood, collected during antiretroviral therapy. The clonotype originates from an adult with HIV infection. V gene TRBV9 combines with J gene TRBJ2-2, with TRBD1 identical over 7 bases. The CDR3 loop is CASSPEDRPSGELFF. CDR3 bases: TGTGCCAGCAGCCCCGAGGACAGGCCCTCCGGGGAGCTGTTTTTT.